The 20 T cell receptor beta chains in this list originate from one sample, sequenced in a study of T-cell reconstitution after alpha-beta-depleted transplantation in children. Unique molecular identifiers were used in preparing the TCRbeta library. TCRdb re-called the PCR reads with MiXCR, one entry per CDR3 protein. The sample holds a few hundred thousand distinct CDR3 sequences, about 18% seen once. The sequencing used PBMCs from the stem cell graft donor, collected from the stem cell graft. All receptors derive from a human donor who donated a stem cell graft to a child with acute lymphoblastic leukemia.

In this sample, this clonotype turned up a few times. CDR3 in amino acids: CASSYPGGGETQYF. The CDR3 DNA is TGTGCCAGCAGTTATCCGGGAGGTGGAGAGACCCAGTACTTC. This sequence joins TRBV6-5 and TRBJ2-5; TRBD2 matches 7 bases. Trimming cost V 3 bases and J 4 bases; bases outside gene matches: 5. Germline V lookup: CDR1 MNHEY, CDR2 SVGAGI. This CDR3 is 14 amino acids long.

This clonotype was detected only a few times. V gene TRBV5-1 combines with J gene TRBJ2-7; no clear D. Germline V gives CDR1 SGHRS, CDR2 YFSETQ. The CDR3 extends over 12 amino acids. V shed 2 bases and J shed 5 bases, with 8 bases lying between them. The CDR3 DNA is TGCGCCAGCAGCTTCGGCCACAACGAGCAGTACTTC. As protein: CASSFGHNEQYF.

This clonotype was detected a few times. V and J are TRBV3-1 and TRBJ2-7; D ambiguous. V was pared by 0 bases and J by 3 bases, with 15 bases between. This CDR3 comprises 16 residues. Germline V gene sequence: CDR1 LGHDT, CDR2 YNNKEL (reference sequence). DNA for the CDR3: TGTGCCAGCAGCCAAGACCCCACCGGAGCAGTCTACGAGCAGTACTTC. Translating it yields CASSQDPTGAVYEQYF.

This clonotype was found a few times. The chain is built from TRBV5-6 and TRBJ2-6, with D possibly being TRBD2 (6 bases). The length of the CDR3 is 18 residues. The germline V gene has CDR1 SGHDT and CDR2 YYEEEE. Trimming removed 1 base from V and 0 bases from J, with 14 bases in between. The CDR3 protein is CASSLFGGQLSGANVLTF. CDR3 sequence (DNA): TGTGCCAGCAGCTTGTTTGGAGGGCAGCTCTCTGGGGCCAACGTCCTGACTTTC.

J is TRBJ2-5 and V is TRBV27; D perhaps matches TRBD1 (5 bases). The CDR3 length is 16 residues. Germline V gene data show CDR1 as MNHEY and CDR2 as SMNVEV (reference sequence). The germline V and J ends were trimmed by 1 base and 1 base, with 13 bases remaining between them. DNA of the CDR3: TGTGCCAGCAGTTTATTCGCCAGGGCGGCCCAAGAGACCCAGTACTTC. Translating it yields CASSLFARAAQETQYF.

For this clonotype: A far larger clone is one base from this, pointing to a likely read error. The J gene is TRBJ2-7, the V gene TRBV7-9; TRBD2 matches 8 bases. Germline-derived CDR1 and CDR2 are SEHNR and FQNEAQ (reference sequence). The CDR3 extends over 14 amino acids. The DNA of the CDR3 is TGTTCCAGCAGCTTAGCGGGGTCCTCCTACGAGCAGTACTTC. Amino acid sequence: CSSSLAGSSYEQYF.

V is TRBV27 and J is TRBJ1-6; TRBD1 might be the D (6 bases). Germline V gives CDR1 MNHEY, CDR2 SMNVEV (reference sequence). The CDR3 consists of 16 residues. The V gene lost 5 bases and the J gene lost 10 bases, with 21 bases spanning the gap. The DNA of the CDR3 is TGTGCCAGCAGTACCCCAGGGGAGGGTATTGGGTCACCCCTCCACTTT. Translation gives CASSTPGEGIGSPLHF.

This clonotype has more than one count but fewer than ten. The gene calls are TRBV12-3 or TRBV12-4 and TRBJ2-7, with no clear D. This CDR3 contains 14 residues. V lost 3 bases and J 3 bases, leaving 12 bases between the germline ends. DNA for the CDR3: TGTGCCAGCAGTTTTAATTACAGAGTCTACGAGCAGTACTTC. Protein: CASSFNYRVYEQYF.

This clonotype showed up many times. This chain links TRBV4-1 with TRBJ2-3, with TRBD2 matching 7 bases. CDR1 and CDR2 from the germline V gene are MGHRA and YSYEKL. The CDR3 contains 16 residues. V shed 0 bases and J 1 base; nucleotides not matched to a gene: 4. The CDR3 reads CASSQDGLGRTDTQYF. CDR3 nucleotides: TGCGCCAGCAGCCAAGATGGACTAGGCCGCACAGATACGCAGTATTTT.

This clonotype appeared a few times. The chain recombines TRBV20-1 with TRBJ1-1; D unclear. With 5 bases removed from V and 0 bases from J, the gap between germline ends came to 7 bases. This CDR3 is 12 amino acids long. Germline V gene data show CDR1 as DFQATT and CDR2 as SNEGSKA (reference sequence). For the CDR3, the DNA is TGCAGTGCTGAATCGGTGAACACTGAAGCTTTCTTT. This encodes CSAESVNTEAFF.

This clonotype was detected only a few times. This rearrangement joins TRBV9 to TRBJ1-5; D is ambiguous. Germline values: CDR1 SGDLS, CDR2 YYNGEE. Trimming shortened V by 0 bases and J by 2 bases, and 6 bases separated the two germline ends. The CDR3 runs to 14 residues. The CDR3 region has the DNA TGTGCCAGCAGCGTAGGGGAAGGCAATCAGCCCCAGCATTTT. It codes for CASSVGEGNQPQHF.

The rearrangement links TRBV6-1 to TRBJ2-7; TRBD1 matches at 8 bases. Unmatched junction bases numbered 8, after V lost 6 bases and J lost 1 base. The CDR3 is 15 residues long. Per germline, CDR1 MNHNS and CDR2 SASEGT. The CDR3 DNA sequence: TGTGCCAGCAGCGACAGGGGCCACCCTTCCTACGAGCAGTACTTC. Residues: CASSDRGHPSYEQYF.

This clonotype was seen more than once but under ten times. The V gene is TRBV5-1, the J gene TRBJ1-1; 7 bases align to TRBD1. From germline, CDR1 is SGHRS and CDR2 YFSETQ. This CDR3 contains 15 residues. V shed 4 bases, J shed 7 bases, and the junction held 13 bases outside the gene matches. The CDR3 DNA is TGCGCCAGCAGCAACGGGACAGTAAAGGGCCGTGAAGCTTTCTTT. Residues: CASSNGTVKGREAFF.

The rearrangement links TRBV7-2 to TRBJ1-3; 7 nucleotides match TRBD1. The CDR3 is 16 residues long. Germline values: CDR1 SGHTA, CDR2 FQGNSA. The V and J ends lost 5 bases and 2 bases, in that order; junction bases with no gene match: 9. The CDR3 DNA reads TGTGCCAGCAGCCCTAGAGGGGGCTTGACTGGAAACACCATATATTTT. Its protein is CASSPRGGLTGNTIYF.

The V call is TRBV7-9, the J call TRBJ2-1, with TRBD2 identical over 9 bases. Germline lookup yields CDR1 SEHNR and CDR2 FQNEAQ (reference sequence). With 6 bases clipped from V and 6 bases from J, the junction kept 12 bases outside the gene matches. CDR3 length: 16 amino acids. CDR3 nucleotide sequence: TGTGCCAGCAGTTCTGGGGGTAGCGGGGGATCCAATGAGCAGTTCTTC. The encoded protein is CASSSGGSGGSNEQFF.

This clonotype came up a few times. This chain joins TRBV4-1 and TRBJ1-1; D is undetermined. The germline V and J ends were trimmed by 3 bases and 4 bases, with 9 bases remaining between them. Germline V gives CDR1 MGHRA, CDR2 YSYEKL. The CDR3 consists of 13 residues. The CDR3 bases are TGCGCCAGCAGCCAGAGCAGTCCCACTGAAGCTTTCTTT. Translated: CASSQSSPTEAFF.

The J gene is TRBJ2-4, the V gene TRBV20-1; TRBD1 agrees at 11 bases. There are 16 residues in the CDR3. Germline CDR1 reads DFQATT; CDR2 reads SNEGSKA (reference sequence). V shed 1 base and J 8 bases; nucleotides not matched to a gene: 10. The CDR3 DNA sequence: TGCAGTGCTAGAGTCCCACCGGACAGGGGGCGGTACATTCAGTACTTC. This gives the protein CSARVPPDRGRYIQYF.

This clonotype was observed a few times. The J gene is TRBJ2-2, the V gene TRBV27; no reliable D call. This CDR3 is built from 13 residues. V lost 7 bases and J lost 0, with 6 bases in between. Germline CDR1 and CDR2: MNHEY and SMNVEV (reference sequence). The DNA for the CDR3 is TGTGCCAGCACCCCTTCGAACACCGGGGAGCTGTTTTTT. This translates into CASTPSNTGELFF.

This clonotype was seen only a few times. This chain uses TRBV5-6 with TRBJ2-7; maybe TRBD2 (5 bases). Trimming pared 0 bases from V and 0 bases from J, leaving 13 bases between. Germline loops: CDR1 SGHDT, CDR2 YYEEEE. This CDR3 spans 16 amino acids. CDR3 nucleotides: TGTGCCAGCAGCTTGGCGCCCGCGCGGGCCTCCTACGAGCAGTACTTC. Its protein product is CASSLAPARASYEQYF.

This chain uses TRBV7-3 with TRBJ2-1, with D tentatively TRBD2 (5 bases). Germline values: CDR1 SGHTA, CDR2 FQGTGA. Trimming shortened V by 1 base and J by 7 bases, and 14 bases separated the two germline ends. The CDR3 has 15 residues. The CDR3 DNA follows: TGTGCCAGCAGCTTAAAGCACGGGGATTGGAATGAGCAGTTCTTC. Residues: CASSLKHGDWNEQFF.